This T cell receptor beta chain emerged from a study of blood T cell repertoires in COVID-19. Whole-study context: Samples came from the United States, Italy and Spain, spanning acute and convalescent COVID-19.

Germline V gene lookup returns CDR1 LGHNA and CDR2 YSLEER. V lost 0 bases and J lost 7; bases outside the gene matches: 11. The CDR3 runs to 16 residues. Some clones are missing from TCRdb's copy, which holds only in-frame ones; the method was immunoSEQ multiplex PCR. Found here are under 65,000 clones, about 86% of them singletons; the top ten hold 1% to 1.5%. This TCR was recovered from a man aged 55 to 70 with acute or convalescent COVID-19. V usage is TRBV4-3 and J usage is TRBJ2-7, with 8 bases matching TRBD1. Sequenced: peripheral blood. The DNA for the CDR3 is TGCGCCAGCAGCCAAGACCTTACCTCAGGGGGCGGAGAGCAGTACTTC. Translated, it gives CASSQDLTSGGGEQYF.